This record looks at one T cell receptor beta chain sequence and its context. Its specificity is not known. Other DNA sequences in this specimen translate into the identical CDR3. Each and every patient relapsed after autologous stem cell transplantation, and patients got differing brentuximab vedotin exposure. CDR1 and CDR2 from the germline V gene are KGHSH and LQKENI. Trimming took off 0 bases at V and 0 bases at J, with 6 bases between the two ends. There are 15 residues in the CDR3. The data originate from a study of PD-1 blockade in classical Hodgkin lymphoma. Study-wide results and limits: At baseline, newly diagnosed patients reportedly showed less TCR diversity than healthy donors. A significant rise in TCR diversity was seen by C4D1 for CD4+ cells but not for CD8+ cells.

Profiled with immunoSEQ multiplex PCR; TCRdb holds only in-frame clones, not every one. The sample comprises 50,000 or so clones, roughly 66% of which are singletons, and approximately 16% rests with the top ten. The sample here was peripheral blood mononuclear cells (PBMCs), taken before the second cycle of nivolumab. The chain has TRBV18 and TRBJ1-3; D not certain. The origin of this receptor is a human donor with classical Hodgkin lymphoma. CDR3 coding DNA: TGTGCCAGCTCACCACCGATGGGCTCTGGAAACACCATATATTTT. Residues: CASSPPMGSGNTIYF.